Shown below are 17 T cell receptor beta chains from a single sample sequenced in a study of shared clonotypes between healthy human individuals. CD8 cells regarded as naive lacked CD45RO, were positively chosen for CCR7, and omitted terminally differentiated effector memory CD45RA+ cells. Repertoires were generated with immunoSEQ multiplex PCR, while TCRdb's copy carries only in-frame clones and drops some. The sample contains 550,000 to 750,000 clones, roughly 95% of which appear only once. Material: naive CD8+ T cells sorted from blood. These receptors were collected from a woman under 40 in good health.

The sample holds one count of this clone. The rearrangement uses TRBV7-3 and TRBJ2-1; D unresolved. The V gene lost 4 bases and the J gene lost 7 bases, with 11 bases spanning the gap. Germline assignment: CDR1 SGHTA and CDR2 FQGTGA. This CDR3 is built from 13 residues. The CDR3 reads CASSSLTENEQFF. The CDR3 DNA follows: TGTGCCAGCAGCTCTTTGACGGAGAATGAGCAGTTCTTC.

The chain has TRBV4-1 and TRBJ2-5, with D tentatively TRBD1 or TRBD2 (5 bases each). Germline CDR1 reads MGHRA; CDR2 reads YSYEKL. V shed 0 bases and J shed 5 bases, with 10 bases lying between them. The CDR3 sequence is 14 residues long. Here the CDR3 DNA reads TGCGCCAGCAGCCAAGAGTCGGGGCGGGAGACCCAGTACTTC. Its protein product is CASSQESGRETQYF.

This clone has only one observation. The chain employs TRBV15 and TRBJ2-6; D unclear. From germline, CDR1 is LNHNV and CDR2 YYDKDF (reference sequence). V was pared by 0 bases and J by 2 bases, with 8 bases between. CDR3 length: 16 amino acids. CDR3 DNA: TGTGCCACCAGCAGAGATCAAGGAGCTGGGGCCAACGTCCTGACTTTC. This translates into CATSRDQGAGANVLTF.

Comments on this clone: At the DNA level, this CDR3 is encoded by other sequences in the same sample as well. The chain is built from TRBV6-5 and TRBJ2-7; D remains unclear. Looked up from germline, CDR1 is MNHEY and CDR2 is SVGAGI. The V and J ends lost 2 bases and 1 base respectively, with 6 bases between them. CDR3 length: 13 residues. Written as DNA, the CDR3 is TGTGCCAGCAGTTACGGGCTGTCCTACGAGCAGTACTTC. This gives the protein CASSYGLSYEQYF.

The chain links TRBV29-1 to TRBJ1-3; no clear D. The CDR3 is 14 residues long. V lost 2 bases and J 5 bases, leaving 13 bases between the germline ends. Germline lookup yields CDR1 SQVTM and CDR2 ANQGSEA. CDR3 nucleotide sequence: TGCAGCGTTGAACGGAACCCCAACCGAAACACCATATATTTT. Translated, it gives CSVERNPNRNTIYF.

This clone was recorded only once. The CDR3 sequence is CASSPALGDEQFF. The DNA for the CDR3 is TGCGCCAGCAGCCCCGCTCTAGGGGATGAGCAGTTCTTC. This chain uses TRBV4-1 with TRBJ2-1, with D possibly matching TRBD1 (5 bases). Germline values: CDR1 MGHRA, CDR2 YSYEKL. The CDR3 contains 13 residues. The V gene lost 4 bases and the J gene lost 8 bases, with 12 bases spanning the gap.

The genes are TRBV27 and TRBJ1-2; D is ambiguous. CDR1 and CDR2 from the germline V gene are MNHEY and SMNVEV (reference sequence). Between the trimmed V and J ends, which lost 9 bases and 6 bases, there was a span of 17 bases. The CDR3 loop spans 13 amino acids. CDR3 residues: CASRSGQLDGYTF. Here the CDR3 DNA reads TGTGCCAGTCGTTCTGGGCAGCTGGATGGCTACACCTTC.

The chain recombines TRBV21-1 with TRBJ2-7. TRBV21-1 is a pseudogene segment. The CDR3 is made up of 12 amino acids. The CDR3 coding sequence is TGTGCCAGCAGCAAGGGGTTCGACGAGCAGTACTTC. This sequence encodes CASSKGFDEQYF.

The V gene is TRBV6-6, the J gene TRBJ2-1; 9 bases align to TRBD1. The germline V gene has CDR1 MNHNY and CDR2 SVGAGI (reference sequence). V shed 1 base and J 7 bases; nucleotides not matched to a gene: 5. This CDR3 is built from 15 residues. The CDR3 nucleotides read TGTGCCAGCAGTTACTGGGACAGGGTGGGGAATGAGCAGTTCTTC. Translating gives CASSYWDRVGNEQFF.

For this clone: In the same sample, other DNA sequences code for this CDR3. The CDR3, as DNA: TGTGCCAGCAGCCAAGTCCTAGCGGGAGAAGATAATGAGCAGTTCTTC. Its translation: CASSQVLAGEDNEQFF. The chain employs TRBV4-2 and TRBJ2-1; 10 nucleotides agree with TRBD2. This CDR3 contains 16 residues. Germline V CDR1 and CDR2: LGHNA, YNFKEQ. The junction had 7 bases not matched to a gene; V was cut back by 1 base and J by 7 bases.

The rearrangement links TRBV6-1 to TRBJ1-1; no firm D call. The CDR3 runs 17 residues. With 3 bases removed from V and 0 bases from J, the gap between germline ends came to 17 bases. Germline V lookup: CDR1 MNHNS, CDR2 SASEGT. CDR3 residues: CASSDFPSLGLNTEAFF. Written as DNA, the CDR3 is TGTGCCAGCAGTGACTTTCCAAGTTTGGGCCTGAACACTGAAGCTTTCTTT.

The chain employs TRBV27 and TRBJ2-7, with a possible D match to TRBD2 (5 bases). Germline values: CDR1 MNHEY, CDR2 SMNVEV (reference sequence). V shed 3 bases and J shed 0 bases, with 15 bases lying between them. This CDR3 is built from 16 residues. CDR3 nucleotide sequence: TGTGCCAGCAGTTTGAGTCAGATTAGCGTCTCCTACGAGCAGTACTTC. Translating it yields CASSLSQISVSYEQYF.

V gene TRBV10-1 combines with J gene TRBJ2-1; D remains unclear. V was pared by 0 bases and J by 14 bases, with 17 bases between. The CDR3 length is 14 residues. Germline CDR1 and CDR2: WNHNN and SYGVQD (reference sequence). CDR3 amino acids: CASSESIGPMNEFF. In DNA form, the CDR3 reads TGCGCCAGCAGTGAGTCTATAGGCCCCATGAACGAGTTCTTC.

The rearrangement joins TRBV27 to TRBJ2-7; 8 nucleotides match TRBD2. The length of the CDR3 is 13 residues. V shed 5 bases and J 6 bases; nucleotides not matched to a gene: 6. Per the germline V gene, CDR1 is MNHEY and CDR2 is SMNVEV (reference sequence). The CDR3 sequence is CASSTGLVSEQYF. The CDR3 DNA sequence: TGTGCCAGCAGTACGGGACTAGTTTCCGAGCAGTACTTC.

J is TRBJ2-3 and V is TRBV7-2; 13 bases fit TRBD2. This CDR3 is 15 amino acids long. The V and J ends lost 5 bases and 4 bases, in that order; junction bases with no gene match: 3. Germline lookup yields CDR1 SGHTA and CDR2 FQGNSA. The CDR3 bases are TGTGCCAGCAGCCACACTAGCGGGAGGGCAGATACGCAGTATTTT. It specifies CASSHTSGRADTQYF.

The rearrangement links TRBV4-1 to TRBJ2-1; D is possibly TRBD1 (6 bases). Germline lookup yields CDR1 MGHRA and CDR2 YSYEKL. V lost 0 bases and J lost 6, with 15 bases in between. CDR3 length: 16 amino acids. The CDR3 reads CASSQDHSYRANEQFF. CDR3 coding DNA: TGCGCCAGCAGCCAAGATCATTCCTACAGGGCCAATGAGCAGTTCTTC.

The chain employs TRBV19 and TRBJ1-5; 10 bases agree with TRBD1. Losses at the gene ends were 5 bases for V and 3 bases for J; bases not matched to a gene: 7. Germline-derived CDR1 and CDR2 are LNHDA and SQIVND (reference sequence). The CDR3 runs 16 residues. The CDR3 sequence is CASSERDRGFNQPQHF. The DNA for the CDR3 is TGTGCCAGTAGTGAAAGGGACAGGGGTTTCAATCAGCCCCAGCATTTT. Supplemented by reference TRBV19 and TRBJ1-5, the full variable domain reads DGGITQSPKYLFRKEGQNVTLSCEQNLNHDAMYWYRQDPGQGLRLIYYSQIVNDFQKGDIAEGYSVSREKKESFPLTVTSAQKNPTAFYLCASSERDRGFNQPQHFGDGTRLSIL.